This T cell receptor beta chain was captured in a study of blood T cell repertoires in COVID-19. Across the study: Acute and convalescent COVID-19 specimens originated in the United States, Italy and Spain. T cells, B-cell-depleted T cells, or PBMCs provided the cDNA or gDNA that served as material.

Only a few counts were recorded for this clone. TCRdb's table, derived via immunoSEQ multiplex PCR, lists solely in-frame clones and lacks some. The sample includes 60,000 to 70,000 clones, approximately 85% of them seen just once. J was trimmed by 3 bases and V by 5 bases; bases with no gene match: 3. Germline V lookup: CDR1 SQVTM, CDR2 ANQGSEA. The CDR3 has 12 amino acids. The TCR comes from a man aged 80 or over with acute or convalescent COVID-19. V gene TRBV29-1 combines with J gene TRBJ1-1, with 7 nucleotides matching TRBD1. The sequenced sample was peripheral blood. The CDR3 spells CSVRQGDTEAFF. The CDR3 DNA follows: TGCAGCGTTCGACAGGGCGACACTGAAGCTTTCTTT. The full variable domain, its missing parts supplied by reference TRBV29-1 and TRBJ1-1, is SAVISQKPSRDICQRGTSLTIQCQVDSQVTMMFWYRQQPGQSLTLIATANQGSEATYESGFVIDKFPISRPNLTFSTLTVSNMSPEDSSIYLCSVRQGDTEAFFGQGTRLTVV.